This TCR beta chain was profiled in a study of T cells after posttransplantation cyclophosphamide. V lost 5 bases to trimming and J lost 7 bases, with 14 bases between them. The CDR3 is 13 residues long. CDR1 and CDR2 from the germline V gene are MNHNY and SVGAGI (reference sequence). TCRdb's copy holds only in-frame clones and misses some; the assay was immunoSEQ multiplex PCR. Observed in the sample are some 40,000 clones, none of them singletons. This clone was counted ten times or more. The receptor was isolated from a young man in good health and a related stem cell transplant donor. The genes are TRBV6-6 and TRBJ1-2, with D uncertain. The material sequenced was PBMCs. The CDR3 DNA reads as TGTGCCAGCAGTATCAGCCCAGGCAGTGGCTACACCTTC. This translates into CASSISPGSGYTF.